This T cell receptor (beta chain) is drawn from a study of PD-1 blockade in classical Hodgkin lymphoma. The repertoire was sequenced with immunoSEQ multiplex PCR; TCRdb's copy has only in-frame clones and lacks some. The sample has around 25,000 clones, roughly 90% seen once. CDR1 and CDR2 from the germline V gene are GTSNPN and SVGIG (reference sequence). This CDR3 is 13 amino acids long. V lost 4 bases and J 1 base, leaving 10 bases between the germline ends. Regarding time point: cycle 4 day 1 (C4D1), after about 6 weeks of nivolumab. Every patient experienced relapse after autologous stem cell transplantation, and brentuximab vedotin exposure varied.

V usage is TRBV30 and J usage is TRBJ1-1; D perhaps matches TRBD1 (6 bases). The material sequenced was peripheral blood mononuclear cells (PBMCs), taken before the fourth cycle of nivolumab. This TCR came from a human donor with classical Hodgkin lymphoma. CDR3 loop: CAWTGQPNTEAFF. The DNA for the CDR3 is TGTGCCTGGACCGGACAGCCGAACACTGAAGCTTTCTTT.